Listed below are T cell receptor beta chains from one sample, sequenced in a study of OX40 agonist ivuxolimab in advanced cancers. Libraries were prepared by immunoSEQ multiplex PCR; TCRdb keeps only in-frame clonotypes and omits some of them. The sample lists tens of thousands of clones; around 80% were seen once. The sample in question was CD4+ or CD8+ T cells sorted from blood, obtained in a trial of the OX40 agonist ivuxolimab. Source of these receptors: an adult with an advanced solid tumor such as melanoma, head and neck, liver or kidney cancer. Each CDR3 is given with its conserved first and last residue. D genes are given only for firm matches. Not all rows give a size; the values are once, few, many and, for expanded clones, a class.

v_call	clone_size	d_call	j_call	cdr3_nt	cdr3_aa
TRBV19	.	TRBD1	TRBJ1-5	TGTGCCAGTCAACAGGGGTTGCGCAATCAGCCCCAGCATTTT	CASQQGLRNQPQHF
TRBV30	.	.	TRBJ2-5	TGTGCCTGGAGGAGCAAGGCCCAAGAGACCCAGTACTTC	CAWRSKAQETQYF
TRBV30	.	.	TRBJ2-5	TGTGCCTGGTCTCGCACTCAGACCCAGTACTTC	CAWSRTQTQYF
TRBV30	.	.	TRBJ2-3	TGTGCCTGGGGGTGGGGGACAGATACGCAGTATTTT	CAWGWGTDTQYF
TRBV2	once	TRBD1	TRBJ1-2	TGTGCCAGCAGTGAGGGACAGTTTGGCTACACCTTC	CASSEGQFGYTF
TRBV6-4	.	.	TRBJ2-6	TGTGCCAGCAGTGACTTCTCTGGGGCCAACGTCCTGACTTTC	CASSDFSGANVLTF
TRBV25-1	.	.	TRBJ1-2	TGTGCCAGCAGTGACCCAGGGTTCTATGGCTACACCTTC	CASSDPGFYGYTF
TRBV25-1	.	.	TRBJ1-1	TGTGCCAGCAGTGAAACGGCGGTGAACACTGAAGCTTTCTTT	CASSETAVNTEAFF
TRBV11-2	once	TRBD1	TRBJ1-2	TGTGCCAGCAGCTTGGCAGGGGGGGACTATGGCTACACCTTC	CASSLAGGDYGYTF
TRBV6-5	.	.	TRBJ1-3	TGTGCCAGCAGTTCAGGCGAATGGGGAAACACCATATATTTT	CASSSGEWGNTIYF
TRBV6-5	once	TRBD2	TRBJ2-2	TGTGCCCATAGCGGGGTCGAGAACACCGGGGAGCTGTTTTTT	CAHSGVENTGELFF
TRBV4-2	.	TRBD1	TRBJ1-6	TGTGCCAGCAGAGAAGGACAGGATTCACCCCTCCACTTT	CASREGQDSPLHF
TRBV2	medium-sized	TRBD2	TRBJ2-1	TGTGCCAGCTGGAGCGGGGGGGACTATGAGCAGTTCTTC	CASWSGGDYEQFF
TRBV27	.	.	TRBJ2-3	TGTGCCAGCAGAGGGATCCTGGAAGATACGCAGTATTTT	CASRGILEDTQYF
TRBV5-4	few	.	TRBJ2-1	TGTGCCAGCAGCCGACGGACGGGGAGTGAAGGCAATGAGCAGTTCTTC	CASSRRTGSEGNEQFF
TRBV6-5	.	.	TRBJ1-2	TGTGCCAGCAGTTACTCGAAGAGGCAGTCCTATGGCTACACCTTC	CASSYSKRQSYGYTF
TRBV30	many	TRBD2	TRBJ2-1	TGTGCCTGGAGTCCCTTTTGGGGGGGGAATGAGCAGTTCTTC	CAWSPFWGGNEQFF
TRBV6-6	.	.	TRBJ1-1	TGTGCCAGCTTTGGACGGTTGAACACTGAAGCTTTCTTT	CASFGRLNTEAFF
TRBV27	few	.	TRBJ1-5	TGTGCCAGCAGTCTTTCTACAGGAGGGCCCCAGCATTTT	CASSLSTGGPQHF
TRBV19	.	.	TRBJ1-1	TGTGCCAGTAGTATAGACAGGAACACTGAAGCTTTCTTT	CASSIDRNTEAFF
TRBV5-1	.	TRBD1	TRBJ2-5	TGCGCCAGCAGCCTCGACGGGACAGCAAGTGGGGAGACCCAGTACTTC	CASSLDGTASGETQYF
TRBV6-6	.	TRBD2	TRBJ2-3	TGTGCCAGCAGGCCCGGACTAGAAATCACTACGCAGTATTTT	CASRPGLEITTQYF
TRBV4-1	.	.	TRBJ1-1	TGCGCCAGCAGCCTAACCGGGACGGTCAACACTGAAGCTTTCTTT	CASSLTGTVNTEAFF